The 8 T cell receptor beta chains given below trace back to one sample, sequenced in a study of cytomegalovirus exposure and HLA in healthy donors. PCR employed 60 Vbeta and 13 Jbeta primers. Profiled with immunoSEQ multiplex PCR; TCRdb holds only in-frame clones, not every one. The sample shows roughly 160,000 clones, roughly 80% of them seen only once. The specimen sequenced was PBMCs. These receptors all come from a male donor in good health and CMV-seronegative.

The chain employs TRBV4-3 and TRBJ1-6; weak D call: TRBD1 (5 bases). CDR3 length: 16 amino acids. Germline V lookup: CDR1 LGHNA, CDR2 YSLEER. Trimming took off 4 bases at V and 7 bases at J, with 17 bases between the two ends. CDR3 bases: TGCGCCAGCAGCCGCGGAAGGGGATTGGGGAATTCACCCCTCCACTTT. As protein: CASSRGRGLGNSPLHF.

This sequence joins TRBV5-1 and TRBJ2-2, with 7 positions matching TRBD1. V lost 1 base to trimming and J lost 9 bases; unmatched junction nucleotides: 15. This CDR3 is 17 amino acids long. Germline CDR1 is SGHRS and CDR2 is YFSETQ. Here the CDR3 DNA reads TGCGCCAGCAGCTTGAAAGGGGACAGACTAAGGGGTTGGGAGCTGTTTTTT. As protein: CASSLKGDRLRGWELFF.

Here the CDR3 DNA reads TGCGCCAGCACCTCGAGCGGGGGGGCTGTTCGTGAGACCCAGTACTTC. It codes for CASTSSGGAVRETQYF. The genes are TRBV5-1 and TRBJ2-5; 10 bases fit TRBD2. This CDR3 has 16 amino acids. V was clipped by 6 bases and J by 5 bases; unmatched bases: 13. CDR1 is SGHRS, CDR2 YFSETQ, per germline.

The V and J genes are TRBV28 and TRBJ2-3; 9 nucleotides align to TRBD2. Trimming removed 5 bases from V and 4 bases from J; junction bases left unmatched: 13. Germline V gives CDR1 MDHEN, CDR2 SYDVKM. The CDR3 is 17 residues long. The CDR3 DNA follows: TGTGCCAGCAGTGGTAGCGGGAGTGGGGTAATGGCAGATACGCAGTATTTT. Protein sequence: CASSGSGSGVMADTQYF.

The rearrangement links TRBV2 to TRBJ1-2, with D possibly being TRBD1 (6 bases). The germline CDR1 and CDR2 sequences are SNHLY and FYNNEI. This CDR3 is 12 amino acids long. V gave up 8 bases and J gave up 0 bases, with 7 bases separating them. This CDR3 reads CASGQSNYGYTF. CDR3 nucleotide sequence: TGTGCCAGCGGACAGTCTAACTATGGCTACACCTTC.

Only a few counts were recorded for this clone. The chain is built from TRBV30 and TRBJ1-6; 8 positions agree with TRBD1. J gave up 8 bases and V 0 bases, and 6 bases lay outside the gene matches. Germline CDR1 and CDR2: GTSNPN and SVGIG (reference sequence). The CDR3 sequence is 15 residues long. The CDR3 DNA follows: TGTGCCTGGAGTGTGTACGGACAGGGAGATTCACCCCTCCACTTT. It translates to CAWSVYGQGDSPLHF.

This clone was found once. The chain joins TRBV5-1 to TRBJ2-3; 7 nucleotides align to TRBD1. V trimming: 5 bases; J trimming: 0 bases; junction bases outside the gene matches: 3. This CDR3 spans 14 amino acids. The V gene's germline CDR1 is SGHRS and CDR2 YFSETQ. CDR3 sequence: CASRWTGSTDTQYF. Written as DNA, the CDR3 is TGCGCCAGCAGGTGGACAGGAAGCACAGATACGCAGTATTTT. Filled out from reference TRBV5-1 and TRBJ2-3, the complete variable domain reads KAGVTQTPRYLIKTRGQQVTLSCSPISGHRSVSWYQQTPGQGLQFLFEYFSETQRNKGNFPGRFSGRQFSNSRSEMNVSTLELGDSALYLCASRWTGSTDTQYFGPGTRLTVL.

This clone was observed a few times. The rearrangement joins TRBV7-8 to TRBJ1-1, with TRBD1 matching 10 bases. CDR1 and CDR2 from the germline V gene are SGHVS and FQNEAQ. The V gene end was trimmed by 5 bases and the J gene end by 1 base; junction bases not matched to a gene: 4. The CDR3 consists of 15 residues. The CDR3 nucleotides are TGTGCCAGCAGCACGGACAGGGGGGCGAACACTGAAGCTTTCTTT. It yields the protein CASSTDRGANTEAFF.